The 16 T cell receptor beta chains presented below share a single source sample, sequenced in a study of cytomegalovirus exposure and HLA in healthy donors. PCR was performed using 60 Vbeta and 13 Jbeta primers. Assay used: immunoSEQ multiplex PCR; TCRdb lists only in-frame clones, some missing. The sample includes some 190,000 clones, about 69% of them seen just once. The sample was PBMCs. The receptor source for this set is a man aged 30-40 years in good health and CMV-seropositive.

This clone was seen a handful of times. The gene calls are TRBV7-9 and TRBJ2-3, with D unresolved. Germline loops: CDR1 SEHNR, CDR2 FQNEAQ (reference sequence). V lost 5 bases and J 8 bases, leaving 11 bases between the germline ends. This CDR3 has 12 amino acids. The CDR3 region is CASSDRGGTQYF. CDR3 nucleotides: TGTGCCAGCAGCGACCGAGGCGGTACGCAGTATTTT.

The V call is TRBV7-3, the J call TRBJ1-1; perhaps TRBD1 as D (5 bases). This CDR3 is built from 13 residues. V lost 4 bases and J 5 bases, leaving 11 bases between the germline ends. Germline-derived CDR1 and CDR2 are SGHTA and FQGTGA. Here the CDR3 reads CASSYLGGTEAFF. CDR3 in DNA: TGTGCCAGCAGCTACCTCGGGGGGACTGAAGCTTTCTTT.

The V gene is TRBV10-3, the J gene TRBJ2-2; D perhaps matches TRBD1 (5 bases). Trimming shortened V by 8 bases and J by 0 bases, and 10 bases separated the two germline ends. This CDR3 has 14 residues. Per germline, CDR1 ENHRY and CDR2 SYGVKD. Here the CDR3 DNA reads TGTGCCATCCGTGGGGCTTCGAACACCGGGGAGCTGTTTTTT. Residues: CAIRGASNTGELFF.

The CDR3 region is CASSLNAGGAPTTDTQYF. The CDR3 DNA is TGTGCCAGCAGCTTAAATGCAGGGGGCGCCCCCACCACAGATACGCAGTATTTT. This chain connects TRBV7-3 to TRBJ2-3, with 8 bases lining up with TRBD1. V lost 1 base to trimming and J lost 2 bases; unmatched junction nucleotides: 11. Germline CDR1 is SGHTA and CDR2 is FQGTGA. The CDR3 consists of 18 residues.

The chain employs TRBV30 and TRBJ2-1; D gene ambiguous. CDR1 and CDR2 from the germline V gene are GTSNPN and SVGIG (reference sequence). V shed 3 bases and J shed 8 bases, with 8 bases lying between them. The CDR3 length is 11 residues. CDR3: CAWSSGDEQFF. The DNA of the CDR3 is TGTGCCTGGAGCTCAGGCGATGAGCAGTTCTTC.

Here the CDR3 reads CASSALMTGAYGYTF. The CDR3 coding sequence is TGTGCCAGCAGTGCCCTGATGACAGGGGCGTATGGCTACACCTTC. V usage is TRBV6-1 and J usage is TRBJ1-2; 8 nucleotides agree with TRBD1. Germline loops: CDR1 MNHNS, CDR2 SASEGT. The CDR3 has 15 amino acids. The trim removed 4 bases at V and 5 bases at J, leaving 9 bases unmatched.

The rearrangement links TRBV19 to TRBJ1-2, with TRBD1 matching 8 bases. The CDR3 contains 15 residues. Germline V gene data show CDR1 as LNHDA and CDR2 as SQIVND (reference sequence). With 3 bases clipped from V and 3 bases from J, the junction kept 6 bases outside the gene matches. In DNA, the CDR3 is TGTGCCAGTAGTATCCGGACAGGGCCCCACTATGGCTACACCTTC. It translates to CASSIRTGPHYGYTF.

CDR3 in amino acids: CASSLLGPGANVLTF. The CDR3, as DNA: TGTGCCAGCAGTTTATTGGGGCCTGGGGCCAACGTCCTGACTTTC. The chain combines TRBV28 with TRBJ2-6, with a tentative D call TRBD1 (5 bases). Germline CDR1 is MDHEN and CDR2 is SYDVKM. Between the trimmed V and J ends, which lost 1 base and 2 bases, there was a span of 6 bases. The CDR3 covers 15 residues.

V is TRBV10-1 and J is TRBJ2-3; 8 nucleotides align to TRBD2. The CDR3 sequence is 16 residues long. Germline assignment: CDR1 WNHNN and CDR2 SYGVQD (reference sequence). Trimming cost V 8 bases and J 0 bases; bases outside gene matches: 10. The CDR3 loop reads CASHFSGDGSTDTQYF. DNA for the CDR3: TGCGCCAGCCATTTTAGCGGGGACGGGAGCACAGATACGCAGTATTTT.

The chain links TRBV7-6 to TRBJ2-3; 14 bases are a match to TRBD2. The CDR3 has 17 amino acids. In germline, CDR1 is SGHVS, CDR2 FNYEAQ. J lost 4 bases, V lost 3 bases, and 6 bases had no gene match. Here the CDR3 DNA reads TGTGCCAGCAGCTTCGGGACTAGCGGGAGCGGGGCAGATACGCAGTATTTT. This codes for CASSFGTSGSGADTQYF.

This sequence joins TRBV28 and TRBJ2-2, with a tentative D call TRBD1 (6 bases). With 6 bases removed from V and 1 base from J, the gap between germline ends came to 9 bases. In germline, CDR1 is MDHEN, CDR2 SYDVKM. CDR3 length: 14 residues. The CDR3 loop is CASRPQGNTGELFF. In DNA, the CDR3 is TGTGCCAGCAGGCCACAGGGGAACACCGGGGAGCTGTTTTTT.

CDR3 region: CAWSLTGLEPQHF. As DNA, the CDR3 is TGTGCCTGGAGTTTGACAGGGTTGGAGCCCCAGCATTTT. The genes are TRBV30 and TRBJ1-5; 7 bases line up with TRBD1. Per the germline V gene, CDR1 is GTSNPN and CDR2 is SVGIG (reference sequence). The CDR3 sequence is 13 residues long. The V gene end was trimmed by 2 bases and the J gene end by 8 bases; junction bases not matched to a gene: 6.

The chain has TRBV21-1 and TRBJ1-6; TRBD1 is the table's D call, not checked against the DNA. TRBV21-1 is flagged as a pseudogene. CDR3 length: 12 residues. CDR3 nucleotide sequence: TGTGCCCCAAGGGGCCCAAATTCACCCCTCCACTTT. Amino acids: CAPRGPNSPLHF.

This chain joins TRBV30 and TRBJ1-6; 9 positions agree with TRBD1. Unmatched junction bases numbered 2, after V lost 2 bases and J lost 9 bases. The CDR3 length is 13 residues. Germline assignment: CDR1 GTSNPN and CDR2 SVGIG (reference sequence). CDR3: CAWSWDRASPLHF. For the CDR3, the DNA is TGTGCCTGGAGTTGGGACAGGGCTTCACCCCTCCACTTT.

V and J are TRBV7-2 and TRBJ2-5, with TRBD2 as a possible D gene (6 bases). The CDR3 covers 15 residues. From germline, CDR1 is SGHTA and CDR2 FQGNSA. Trimming stripped 2 bases from V and 2 bases from J, with 12 bases between. In nucleotides, the CDR3 is TGTGCCAGCAGCTTATGGGGACTCTCTCAAGAGACCCAGTACTTC. Translated, it gives CASSLWGLSQETQYF.

This chain uses TRBV7-2 with TRBJ2-7, with 11 bases fitting TRBD2. V shed 0 bases, J shed 3 bases, and the junction held 1 base outside the gene matches. The germline V gene encodes CDR1 SGHTA and CDR2 FQGNSA. The CDR3 is 15 residues long. This CDR3 reads CASSLAGTSGYEQYF. In DNA form, the CDR3 reads TGTGCCAGCAGCTTAGCCGGGACTAGCGGCTACGAGCAGTACTTC.